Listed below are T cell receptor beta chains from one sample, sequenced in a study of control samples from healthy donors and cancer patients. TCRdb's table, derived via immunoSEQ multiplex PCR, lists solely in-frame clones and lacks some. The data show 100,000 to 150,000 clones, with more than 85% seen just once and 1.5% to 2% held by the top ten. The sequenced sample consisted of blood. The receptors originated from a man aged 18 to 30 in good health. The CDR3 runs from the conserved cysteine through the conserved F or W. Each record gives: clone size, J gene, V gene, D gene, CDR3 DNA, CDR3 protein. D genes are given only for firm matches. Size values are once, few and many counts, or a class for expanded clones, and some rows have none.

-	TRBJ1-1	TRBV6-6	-	TGTGCCAGCAGTTACTCAAGTGCTGAAGCTTTCTTT	CASSYSSAEAFF
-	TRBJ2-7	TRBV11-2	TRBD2	TGTGCCAGCAGCCCCGGACTAGCGGCCAACTACGAGCAGTACTTC	CASSPGLAANYEQYF
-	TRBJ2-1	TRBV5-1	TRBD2	TGCGCCAGCAGCGTGGGACTAGCGGGAGGGTTGATGGAGCAGTTCTTC	CASSVGLAGGLMEQFF
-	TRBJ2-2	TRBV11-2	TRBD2	TGTGCCAGCAGCTTCCGAGCTAGCGGGGACACCGGGGAGCTGTTTTTT	CASSFRASGDTGELFF
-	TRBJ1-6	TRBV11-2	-	TGTGCCAGCAGCTTAGTAATGGCTGGATCACCCCTCCACTTT	CASSLVMAGSPLHF
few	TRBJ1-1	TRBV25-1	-	TGTGCCAGCAGTGACCCCGGGACACCTAACACTGAAGCTTTCTTT	CASSDPGTPNTEAFF
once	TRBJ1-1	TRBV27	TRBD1	TGTGCCAGCAGTTACTCAGGGGGCTGGATCACTGAAGCTTTCTTT	CASSYSGGWITEAFF
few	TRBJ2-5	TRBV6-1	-	TGTGCCAGCAGTGAATCTAGGGGGGCCCAGTACTTC	CASSESRGAQYF
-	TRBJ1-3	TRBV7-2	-	TGTGCCAGCAGCTTAGCGTCTACCGGAAACACCATATATTTT	CASSLASTGNTIYF
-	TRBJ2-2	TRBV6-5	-	TGTGCCAGCAGTTACTCGATCAGGGACACCGGGGAGCTGTTTTTT	CASSYSIRDTGELFF
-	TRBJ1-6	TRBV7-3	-	TGTGCCAGCAGCTTAACGGGGGCAGGATCACCCCTCCACTTT	CASSLTGAGSPLHF
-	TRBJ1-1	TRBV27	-	TGTGCCAGCAGTCGGAAACCTTACAGCGCGAACATCCCAAACACTGAAGCTTTCTTT	CASSRKPYSANIPNTEAFF
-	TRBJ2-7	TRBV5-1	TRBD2	TGCGCCAGCAGCCCGTTTGGGATAGCGGGAACCTACGAGCAGTACTTC	CASSPFGIAGTYEQYF
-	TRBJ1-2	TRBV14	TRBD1	TGTGCCAGCAGCCCGGGACAGGGGAAGTATGGCTACACCTTC	CASSPGQGKYGYTF
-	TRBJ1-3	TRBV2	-	TGTGCCAGCAGACTAATCGAAGGGACTGGAAACACCATATATTTT	CASRLIEGTGNTIYF
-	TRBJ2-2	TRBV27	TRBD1	TGTGCCAGCAGTTCGACAGGGAGACCCTCCGGGGAGCTGTTTTTT	CASSSTGRPSGELFF
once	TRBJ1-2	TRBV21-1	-	TGTGCCAGCAGCAATCATACTCACCAAGGAGGCTACACCTTC	CASSNHTHQGGYTF
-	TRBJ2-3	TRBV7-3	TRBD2	TGTGCCAGCAGAATTGGGCGGGGGGCAGATACGCAGTATTTT	CASRIGRGADTQYF
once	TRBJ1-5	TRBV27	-	TGTGCCAGCAGCCCCAACAGGGACAATCAGCCCCAGCATTTT	CASSPNRDNQPQHF
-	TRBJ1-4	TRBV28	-	TGTGCCAGCAGTTTAGGGGCGGGGATGAAACTGTTTTTT	CASSLGAGMKLFF
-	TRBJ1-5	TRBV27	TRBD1	TGTGCCAGCAGTTTATCAAGGACAGGGGGACGTCAGCCCCAGCATTTT	CASSLSRTGGRQPQHF
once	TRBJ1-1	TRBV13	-	TGTGCCAGCAGTGGAAGCAGGAACACTGAAGCTTTCTTT	CASSGSRNTEAFF
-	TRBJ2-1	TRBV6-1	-	TGTGCCAGCAGTGAAGCCGGCGGGAGCAGGGGTGAGCAGTTCTTC	CASSEAGGSRGEQFF
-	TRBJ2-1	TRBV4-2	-	TGTGCCAGCAGCCAAGAACGCACTACCCCATGGGATGAGCAGTTCTTC	CASSQERTTPWDEQFF
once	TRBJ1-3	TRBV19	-	TGTGCCAGTACCTCAGGGTCTGGAAACACCATATATTTT	CASTSGSGNTIYF
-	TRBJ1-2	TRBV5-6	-	TGTGCCAGCAGCTTGGCTTCGTACGGACCCTATGGCTACACCTTC	CASSLASYGPYGYTF
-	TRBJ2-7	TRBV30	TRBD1	TGTGCCGCCGGGACAGGAGATTACGAGCAGTACTTC	CAAGTGDYEQYF
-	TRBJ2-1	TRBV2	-	TGTGCCAGACTCAGGGTGGCGAGCAATGAGCAGTTCTTC	CARLRVASNEQFF
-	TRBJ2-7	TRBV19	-	TGTGCCAGTAGTATCGGAGGGACGAGTACCTACGAGCAGTACTTC	CASSIGGTSTYEQYF
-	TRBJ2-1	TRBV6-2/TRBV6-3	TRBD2	TGTGCCAGCAGTGGCGGACTAGCGGTTGAGCAGTTCTTC	CASSGGLAVEQFF
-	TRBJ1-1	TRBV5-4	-	TGTGCCGGCCATTTTGGAACTGAAGCTTTCTTT	CAGHFGTEAFF
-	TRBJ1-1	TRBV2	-	TGTGCCAGCAGCCGACAGCCGAACACTGAAGCTTTCTTT	CASSRQPNTEAFF
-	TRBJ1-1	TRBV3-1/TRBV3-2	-	TGTGCCAGCAGCCTACAGGGACTTTTTGAAGCTTTCTTT	CASSLQGLFEAFF
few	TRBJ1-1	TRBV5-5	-	TGTGCCAGCACCCTTTTAGGGATGAACACTGAAGCTTTCTTT	CASTLLGMNTEAFF
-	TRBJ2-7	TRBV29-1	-	TGCAGCGCCCGGGACACTTCCTACGAGCAGTACTTC	CSARDTSYEQYF
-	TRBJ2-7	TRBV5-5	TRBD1	TGTGCCAGCAGCGACGGGGACAGGGGGCCTACTAGAAGTCACTACGAGCAGTACTTC	CASSDGDRGPTRSHYEQYF
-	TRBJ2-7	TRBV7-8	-	TGTGCCACCAGGAGAGATACCAGATACGAGCAGTACTTC	CATRRDTRYEQYF
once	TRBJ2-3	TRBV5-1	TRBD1	TGCGCCAGCAGCCCCGGGACAGGGACAGATACGCAGTATTTT	CASSPGTGTDTQYF
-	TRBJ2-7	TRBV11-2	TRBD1	TGTGCCAGCAGCTTAGGGACAGGGACTCTCTACGAGCAGTACTTC	CASSLGTGTLYEQYF
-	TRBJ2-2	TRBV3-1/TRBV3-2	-	TGTGCCAGCAGCCAAGCAGGGGTGGGGGAGCTGTTTTTT	CASSQAGVGELFF
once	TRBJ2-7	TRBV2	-	TGTGCCAGCAGTGTCTGGGACGAGCAGTACTTC	CASSVWDEQYF
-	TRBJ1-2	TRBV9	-	TGTGCCAGCAGCGCGCGGGGGTTTCGTGGCTACACCTTC	CASSARGFRGYTF
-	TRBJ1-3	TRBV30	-	TGTGCCTGGAGTCTCCGAGGAAACACCATATATTTT	CAWSLRGNTIYF
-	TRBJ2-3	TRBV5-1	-	TGCGCCAGCAGCTTAAACACAGATACGCAGTATTTT	CASSLNTDTQYF
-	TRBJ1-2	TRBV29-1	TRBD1	TGCAGCGTCCTGACAGGGGCTAACTATGGCTACACCTTC	CSVLTGANYGYTF
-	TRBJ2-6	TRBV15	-	TGTGCCACCAGCAGAGATAGGGGGACGATGGGGGCCAACGTCCTGACTTTC	CATSRDRGTMGANVLTF